These T cell receptor beta chains were read from a single sample in a study of T cells after yellow fever vaccination. TCRdb fed the 5' RACE reads into MiXCR, producing one record per CDR3 protein. Of about 130,000 distinct CDR3 sequences listed, 6.5% to 8% are singletons. Sequencing was performed on CD4+ T cells sorted from PBMCs, taken roughly 10 days after the first yellow fever vaccination. The receptor set was obtained from a man aged 18 to 35 who received the YFV17D yellow fever vaccine. The CDR3 runs from the conserved cysteine through the conserved F or W. Each record gives: clone size, J gene, V gene, D gene, CDR3 protein, CDR3 DNA. D genes are given only for firm matches. Only part of the rows carry a size: once, few, many, or a class if the clone is expanded.

few	TRBJ2-6	TRBV20-1	.	CSASSNSGANVLTF	TGCAGTGCTAGCTCCAACTCTGGGGCCAACGTCCTGACTTTC
many	TRBJ2-3	TRBV9	.	CASSGKGPRARPADTQYF	TGTGCCAGCAGCGGCAAGGGACCGCGGGCCCGGCCAGCAGATACGCAGTATTTT
many	TRBJ2-1	TRBV5-1	.	CASSGVNSYSYNEQFF	TGCGCCAGCAGCGGGGTAAACTCGTACTCCTACAATGAGCAGTTCTTC
.	TRBJ2-3	TRBV5-4	.	CASSLVGTSWNTQYF	TGTGCCAGCAGCTTGGTGGGGACGTCTTGGAATACGCAGTATTTT
many	TRBJ1-6	TRBV25-1	TRBD1	CASSDGRTGANSPLHF	TGTGCCAGCAGTGATGGTAGGACAGGGGCTAATTCACCCCTCCACTTT
many	TRBJ1-1	TRBV5-1	.	CASSLEGVGAFF	TGCGCCAGCAGCTTGGAGGGTGTCGGAGCTTTCTTT
many	TRBJ1-1	TRBV12-3/TRBV12-4	TRBD1	CASSPQGGWTEAFF	TGTGCCAGCAGTCCTCAGGGGGGATGGACTGAAGCTTTCTTT
many	TRBJ1-2	TRBV5-8	TRBD1	CASSREKGAWGYTF	TGTGCCAGCAGCCGTGAAAAGGGGGCATGGGGCTACACCTTC
many	TRBJ2-3	TRBV3-1	TRBD2	CASSADRAIRTSGVISDTQYF	TGTGCCAGCAGCGCGGACAGGGCGATCCGGACTAGCGGGGTAATTTCAGATACGCAGTATTTT
few	TRBJ2-2	TRBV2	TRBD1	CASRITGGNTGELFF	TGTGCCAGCAGGATAACAGGGGGGAACACCGGGGAGCTGTTTTTT
many	TRBJ2-3	TRBV5-6	.	CASTRGFRTDTQYF	TGTGCCAGCACCCGGGGGTTCCGCACAGATACGCAGTATTTT
many	TRBJ2-1	TRBV27	.	CASSSGRRNEQFF	TGTGCCAGCAGTTCTGGCCGTCGCAATGAGCAGTTCTTC
few	TRBJ2-4	TRBV27	TRBD1	CASSFRGQGNIQYF	TGTGCCAGCAGTTTCAGAGGACAGGGAAACATTCAGTACTTC
many	TRBJ2-2	TRBV21-1	.	CASSKHRARGGTGELFF	TGTGCCAGCAGCAAACATCGAGCCAGGGGCGGAACCGGGGAGCTGTTTTTT